One sample yielded the 11 T cell receptor beta chains listed below, sequenced in a study of OX40 agonist ivuxolimab in advanced cancers. Method: immunoSEQ multiplex PCR; TCRdb's copy keeps in-frame clones and lacks some. The sample consists of about 160,000 clones, around 94% of them appearing once. The material sequenced was CD4+ or CD8+ T cells sorted from blood, taken in a trial of the OX40 agonist ivuxolimab. These receptors all stem from an adult with an advanced solid tumor such as melanoma, head and neck, liver or kidney cancer.

This chain joins TRBV4-3 and TRBJ2-5, with D tentatively TRBD2 (6 bases). The germline CDR1 and CDR2 sequences are LGHNA and YSLEER. The CDR3 is made up of 15 amino acids. V was shortened by 2 bases and J by 3 bases, with 13 bases between the two germline ends. The chain's CDR3 is CASSQRGWAEETQYF. DNA of the CDR3: TGCGCCAGCAGCCAACGGGGGTGGGCAGAAGAGACCCAGTACTTC.

The V gene is TRBV19, the J gene TRBJ1-1; maybe TRBD1 (5 bases). This CDR3 contains 14 residues. The V end was cut by 0 bases, the J end by 6 bases, with 11 bases between. Germline CDR1 reads LNHDA; CDR2 reads SQIVND (reference sequence). CDR3 residues: CASSIDRVMAEAFF. CDR3 bases: TGTGCCAGTAGTATAGACAGGGTGATGGCTGAAGCTTTCTTT.

The J gene is TRBJ1-3, the V gene TRBV29-1, with unresolved D. Trimming removed 2 bases at V and 0 bases at J, with 8 bases between. The germline CDR1 and CDR2 sequences are SQVTM and ANQGSEA. The CDR3 totals 14 residues. This CDR3 reads CSVESGFSGNTIYF. In DNA, the CDR3 is TGCAGCGTTGAATCCGGGTTCTCTGGAAACACCATATATTTT.

The V call is TRBV5-4, the J call TRBJ2-1; 9 nucleotides line up with TRBD1. Losses at the gene ends were 0 bases for V and 10 bases for J; bases not matched to a gene: 11. The CDR3 has 16 amino acids. Germline assignment: CDR1 SGHNT and CDR2 YYREEE (reference sequence). CDR3 protein: CASSLAQGQGRDEQFF. CDR3 DNA: TGTGCCAGCAGCTTGGCCCAGGGACAGGGTCGAGACGAGCAGTTCTTC.

This chain connects TRBV5-1 to TRBJ1-3; no firm D call. Trimming took 0 bases from V and 4 from J, leaving 11 bases between them. The germline V gene has CDR1 SGHRS and CDR2 YFSETQ. The CDR3 consists of 15 residues. CDR3: CASSLGPPRGNTIYF. The CDR3 nucleotides are TGCGCCAGCAGCTTGGGCCCCCCGAGAGGAAACACCATATATTTT. Full variable domain (rest looked up from reference TRBV5-1 and TRBJ1-3): KAGVTQTPRYLIKTRGQQVTLSCSPISGHRSVSWYQQTPGQGLQFLFEYFSETQRNKGNFPGRFSGRQFSNSRSEMNVSTLELGDSALYLCASSLGPPRGNTIYFGEGSWLTVV.

V is TRBV4-3 and J is TRBJ2-1; D might be TRBD1 (5 bases). Germline V lookup: CDR1 LGHNA, CDR2 YSLEER. Trimming took 2 bases from V and 0 from J, leaving 8 bases between them. This CDR3 has 15 residues. The CDR3 DNA is TGCGCCAGCAGCCAAACAGGTAGCTCCTACAATGAGCAGTTCTTC. This codes for CASSQTGSSYNEQFF.

The rearrangement joins TRBV29-1 to TRBJ2-4, with 7 bases identical to TRBD1. This CDR3 contains 15 residues. Germline V gives CDR1 SQVTM, CDR2 ANQGSEA. Trimming at V came to 5 bases and at J to 0 bases, leaving 7 bases not matched to a gene. CDR3 in amino acids: CSVSEGAGAKNIQYF. The DNA of the CDR3 is TGCAGCGTTTCCGAGGGGGCGGGAGCCAAAAACATTCAGTACTTC.

V gene TRBV19 combines with J gene TRBJ2-4; D is possibly TRBD1 (5 bases). CDR1 is LNHDA, CDR2 SQIVND, per germline (reference sequence). The CDR3 extends over 18 amino acids. V shed 3 bases and J shed 0 bases, with 18 bases lying between them. The CDR3 nucleotides read TGTGCCAGTAGTATGGGGCTTTTGAGGACCATAGCCAAAAACATTCAGTACTTC. Protein: CASSMGLLRTIAKNIQYF.

This clone was seen only a few times. The CDR3 loop is CASSVGQGGGEAFF. CDR3 sequence (DNA): TGTGCCAGCAGCGTAGGTCAGGGTGGCGGTGAAGCTTTCTTT. The chain employs TRBV9 and TRBJ1-1; tentative D call: TRBD1 (5 bases). Germline V gene sequence: CDR1 SGDLS, CDR2 YYNGEE. Trimming took off 0 bases at V and 7 bases at J, with 13 bases between the two ends. This CDR3 is built from 14 residues.

The genes are TRBV11-2 and TRBJ1-1; D unresolved. The V end was cut by 3 bases, the J end by 4 bases, with 9 bases between. Germline-derived CDR1 and CDR2 are SGHAT and FQNNGV. The CDR3 contains 13 residues. The CDR3 region is CASSLPAGTEAFF. Written as DNA, the CDR3 is TGTGCCAGCAGCTTGCCAGCAGGCACTGAAGCTTTCTTT.

This chain joins TRBV7-2 and TRBJ2-7; TRBD1 is a possible D gene (6 bases). V gave up 8 bases and J gave up 2 bases, with 16 bases separating them. The CDR3 runs 14 residues. The germline V gene has CDR1 SGHTA and CDR2 FQGNSA. The CDR3 DNA sequence: TGTGCCAGCGGTAGTCAGGGGACAACCTACGAGCAGTACTTC. Its protein product is CASGSQGTTYEQYF.